Shown below are 6 T cell receptor beta chains from a single sample sequenced in a study of T-cell memory formation after mild COVID-19. Each CDR3 protein is one row after TCRdb ran MiXCR on the 5' RACE reads. The data hold 350,000 to 500,000 distinct CDR3 sequences, with less than 25% observed a single time. The sample consisted of PBMCs or a T cell subset sorted from them (not recorded which). The receptors derive from an adult woman who had mild COVID-19 (a few samples of this study predate the infection). Cell type and time point are not known.

A few counts support this clonotype. V gene TRBV7-2 combines with J gene TRBJ2-4; D ambiguous. The germline V gene encodes CDR1 SGHTA and CDR2 FQGNSA. This CDR3 spans 16 amino acids. Trimming cost V 0 bases and J 7 bases, with 16 bases left between them. CDR3 DNA: TGTGCCAGCAGCTTAGCGCAATCCCGGGCTGCGAACATTCAGTACTTC. Residues: CASSLAQSRAANIQYF.

The V gene is TRBV12-3 or TRBV12-4, the J gene TRBJ1-5; 7 positions agree with TRBD1. The J segment lost 6 bases and the V segment lost 5 bases, leaving 4 bases of the junction unmatched. This CDR3 has 13 amino acids. CDR3 in DNA: TGTGCCAGCAGTATCGCAGGGGGTCAGCCCCAGCATTTT. This encodes CASSIAGGQPQHF.

This clonotype has only a few counts. The chain couples TRBV6-6 to TRBJ1-6; 11 bases are shared with TRBD1. The CDR3 runs 17 residues. V lost 2 bases and J lost 4; bases outside the gene matches: 4. Per the germline V gene, CDR1 is MNHNY and CDR2 is SVGAGI (reference sequence). CDR3 DNA sequence: TGTGCCAGCAGTTACACCGGGACAGGGGGTTATAATTCACCCCTCCACTTT. It encodes CASSYTGTGGYNSPLHF.

This clonotype occurred a few times. This sequence joins TRBV6-1 and TRBJ2-1, with D perhaps matching TRBD1 (6 bases). Germline-derived CDR1 and CDR2 are MNHNS and SASEGT. This CDR3 contains 15 residues. The V end lost 6 bases, the J end lost 5 bases, and 17 bases lay between the germline ends. The CDR3 here is CASSSRLGQHNEQFF. For the CDR3, the DNA is TGTGCCAGCAGCTCCCGTTTGGGACAACACAATGAGCAGTTCTTC.

The chain joins TRBV30 to TRBJ2-3; D may be TRBD2 (6 bases). The V end was cut by 4 bases, the J end by 2 bases, with 13 bases between. CDR3 length: 14 residues. Germline values: CDR1 GTSNPN, CDR2 SVGIG (reference sequence). The chain's CDR3 is CAWKSGDATDTQYF. The CDR3 DNA reads TGTGCCTGGAAGTCGGGGGATGCCACAGATACGCAGTATTTT.

This clonotype was picked up a small number of times. The rearrangement links TRBV27 to TRBJ2-7; 13 nucleotides agree with TRBD2. J was trimmed by 0 bases and V by 1 base; bases with no gene match: 6. CDR1 and CDR2 from the germline V gene are MNHEY and SMNVEV (reference sequence). The CDR3 is made up of 18 amino acids. In DNA form, the CDR3 reads TGTGCCAGCAGTTTATTGGGACTAGCGGGGCGAAACTCCTACGAGCAGTACTTC. It yields the protein CASSLLGLAGRNSYEQYF.